This TCR beta chain emerged from a study of cytotoxic CD8 clonotypes in ibrutinib-treated CLL. Regarding the study as a whole: Contraction or stability on treatment characterized the public clonotypes, which were uncommon.

Repertoires were generated with immunoSEQ multiplex PCR, while TCRdb's copy carries only in-frame clones and drops some. The sample includes approximately 300,000 clones, roughly 80% of them seen just once. Concerning this clone: Its cognate antigen is unknown.

The CDR3 has 15 amino acids. Germline loops: CDR1 MNHNS, CDR2 SASEGT. V lost 2 bases and J 4 bases, leaving 15 bases between the germline ends. The sequencing used PBMCs, collected before ibrutinib treatment. V and J are TRBV6-1 and TRBJ2-7; D remains ambiguous. The receptor comes from a human donor with chronic lymphocytic leukemia. The CDR3 bases are TGTGCCAGCAGTGAATGGTTGGGGATGGCATACGAGCAGTACTTC. This gives the protein CASSEWLGMAYEQYF.